Below are 26 T cell receptor beta chains sequenced from a single sample in a study of metastatic and nonmetastatic thyroid tumors. With MiXCR, TCRdb called clones anew from the PCR reads. Found here are tens of thousands of clones, 25% to 35% of them singletons; the top ten hold approximately 15%. Not a single patient had been given any form of treatment at any point before undergoing thyroid surgery. The sequencing sample was made of blood. The receptors come from a female donor with papillary thyroid cancer or a benign thyroid nodule (not recorded which). Some clones in this sample may be carry-over from other donors' samples.

This clone appeared many times. The rearrangement uses TRBV6-1 and TRBJ2-4; 10 nucleotides match TRBD1. In germline, CDR1 is MNHNS, CDR2 SASEGT. This CDR3 region has 15 residues. Germline trimming cut 5 bases from V and 9 bases from J; bases unmatched to any gene: 10. CDR3 amino acids: CASSSSPGQGSIQYF. The CDR3 nucleotides read TGTGCCAGCAGTTCTTCTCCGGGACAGGGGTCCATTCAGTACTTC.

The rearrangement links TRBV20-1 to TRBJ2-1; 11 nucleotides align to TRBD2. Germline V gene lookup returns CDR1 DFQATT and CDR2 SNEGSKA (reference sequence). V trimming: 0 bases; J trimming: 1 base; junction bases outside the gene matches: 2. The CDR3 spans 16 residues. Written as DNA, the CDR3 is TGCAGTGCTAGAGATAGCGGGAGGGCTTCCTACAATGAGCAGTTCTTC. As protein: CSARDSGRASYNEQFF.

The gene calls are TRBV12-3 or TRBV12-4 and TRBJ1-1; no reliable D call. Trimming took 7 bases from V and 2 from J, leaving 14 bases between them. CDR3 size: 14 residues. Written as DNA, the CDR3 is TGTGCCAGCACCTCGGGCCCTTTAAACACTGAAGCTTTCTTT. Translation gives CASTSGPLNTEAFF.

This clone was detected only a few times. The chain carries TRBV6-1 and TRBJ1-2; D call uncertain. The CDR3 sequence is 12 residues long. Germline loops: CDR1 MNHNS, CDR2 SASEGT. V shed 0 bases and J shed 12 bases, with 11 bases lying between them. The CDR3 DNA follows: TGTGCCAGCAGTGAAGCACCGCTCCAACACACCTTC. Its protein is CASSEAPLQHTF.

This clone has a handful of counts. This chain links TRBV10-3 with TRBJ2-7, with 9 bases aligning to TRBD2. The germline gives CDR1 ENHRY, CDR2 SYGVKD. Trimming cost V 7 bases and J 0 bases; bases outside gene matches: 4. This CDR3 comprises 14 residues. Here the CDR3 DNA reads TGTGCCATCAATAGCGGGGGAAGCTCCTACGAGCAGTACTTC. Encoded protein: CAINSGGSSYEQYF.

This clone has just one count. V is TRBV11-2 and J is TRBJ2-1; 12 nucleotides match TRBD2. This CDR3 contains 15 residues. Trimming took 7 bases from V and 7 from J; bases not matched to a gene: 8. Germline CDR1 SGHAT, CDR2 FQNNGV. The CDR3 coding sequence is TGTGCCAGCAAGAGACTAGCGGGGGAGTATAATGAGCAGTTCTTC. Translation gives CASKRLAGEYNEQFF.

The table lists this clone with a few counts. Germline and junction disagree at one end, which may indicate a read error. The V gene is TRBV6-4, the J gene TRBJ2-2; TRBD1 aligns across 8 bases. Germline values: CDR1 MRHNA, CDR2 SNTAGT. The CDR3 length is 15 residues. The DNA of the CDR3 is TGTGCCAGCAGTCCCACAGGGGGAGAAACCGGGGAGCCGTTTTTT. Amino acid sequence: CASSPTGGETGEPFF.

This chain connects TRBV30 to TRBJ2-7; D perhaps matches TRBD1 (5 bases). The CDR3 is 14 amino acids. CDR1 is GTSNPN, CDR2 SVGIG, per germline (reference sequence). V was cut by 3 bases and J by 4 bases, with 16 bases left in between. This CDR3 is CAWRRAGLTYEQYF. The CDR3 nucleotides read TGTGCCTGGAGAAGGGCAGGGCTAACATACGAGCAGTACTTC.

This clone turned up a few times. V is TRBV28 and J is TRBJ1-1; D gene unclear. Trimming stripped 2 bases from V and 0 bases from J, with 10 bases between. CDR3 length: 15 residues. Germline assignment: CDR1 MDHEN and CDR2 SYDVKM. The CDR3 DNA reads TGTGCCAGCAGTTTAAGCGGGATCATGAACACTGAAGCTTTCTTT. Translating gives CASSLSGIMNTEAFF.

Only a few counts were recorded for this clone. The CDR3 loop is CASRPILGGKNQPQHF. CDR3 in DNA: TGTGCCAGCAGACCTATTCTAGGTGGCAAAAATCAGCCCCAGCATTTT. The V call is TRBV28, the J call TRBJ1-5; D is ambiguous. This CDR3 comprises 16 residues. V shed 6 bases and J shed 4 bases, with 19 bases lying between them. Germline V lookup: CDR1 MDHEN, CDR2 SYDVKM. The full variable domain, in which reference TRBV28 and TRBJ1-5 provide the parts outside the CDR3, is DVKVTQSSRYLVKRTGEKVFLECVQDMDHENMFWYRQDPGLGLRLIYFSYDVKMKEKGDIPEGYSVSREKKERFSLILESASTNQTSMYLCASRPILGGKNQPQHFGDGTRLSIL.

This clone appeared many times. The V call is TRBV30, the J call TRBJ2-7; maybe TRBD1 (6 bases). The V and J ends lost 3 bases and 2 bases respectively, with 11 bases between them. Per the germline V gene, CDR1 is GTSNPN and CDR2 is SVGIG (reference sequence). The CDR3 extends over 13 amino acids. The CDR3 DNA sequence: TGTGCCTGGAGGCGACAGGAGACCTACGAGCAGTACTTC. Translating gives CAWRRQETYEQYF.

Ten or more counts support this clone. This rearrangement joins TRBV28 to TRBJ1-1; D is possibly TRBD1 (5 bases). Germline lookup yields CDR1 MDHEN and CDR2 SYDVKM. CDR3 length: 10 residues. The CDR3 sequence: CAGGYTEAFF. The CDR3 coding sequence is TGTGCGGGGGGGTATACTGAAGCTTTCTTT.

With regard to this clone: The conserved closing phenylalanine or tryptophan is absent in this CDR3, likely reflecting a read error. The chain carries TRBV11-2 and TRBJ2-7; no definite D call. Germline CDR1 SGHAT, CDR2 FQNNGV. With 0 bases removed from V and 5 bases from J, the gap between germline ends came to 20 bases. The CDR3 covers 17 residues. The CDR3 bases are TGTGCCAGCAGCTTAGAGTATTCGGAGCCCCGAGACCACGAGCAGTACTCC. Residues: CASSLEYSEPRDHEQYS.

This rearrangement joins TRBV6-6 to TRBJ1-2; D ambiguous. The V gene lost 2 bases and the J gene lost 6 bases, with 16 bases spanning the gap. CDR3 length: 15 amino acids. Germline values: CDR1 MNHNY, CDR2 SVGAGI (reference sequence). The CDR3 sequence is CASSYDPPFSNGYTF. The CDR3 coding sequence is TGTGCCAGCAGTTACGATCCCCCTTTTAGTAATGGCTACACCTTC.

J is TRBJ1-4 and V is TRBV4-1; D is ambiguous. CDR1 MGHRA and CDR2 YSYEKL come from the germline V gene. The CDR3 has 15 residues. V dropped 5 bases and J dropped 0 bases, with 10 bases sitting between them. Written as DNA, the CDR3 is TGCGCCAGCAGCTACTATGATGCAACTAATGAAAAACTGTTTTTT. Its protein product is CASSYYDATNEKLFF.

The V call is TRBV15, the J call TRBJ2-7; possibly TRBD1 or TRBD2 for D (5 bases each). Germline-derived CDR1 and CDR2 are LNHNV and YYDKDF (reference sequence). The V end was cut by 1 base, the J end by 1 base, with 8 bases between. This CDR3 has 14 amino acids. CDR3 DNA sequence: TGTGCCACCAGCAGAGTGAGGGGTTCCTACGAGCAGTACTTC. Translating gives CATSRVRGSYEQYF.

This CDR3 reads CASSLLGTSGSYNEQFF. In nucleotides, the CDR3 is TGCGCCAGCAGCTTGCTGGGGACTAGCGGCTCCTACAATGAGCAGTTCTTC. The gene calls are TRBV5-1 and TRBJ2-1; 11 bases align to TRBD2. Germline lookup yields CDR1 SGHRS and CDR2 YFSETQ. There are 17 residues in the CDR3. Unmatched junction bases numbered 3, after V lost 1 base and J lost 0 bases.

This clone was found a few times. The chain joins TRBV7-8 to TRBJ2-7, with D hard to call. V dropped 5 bases and J dropped 3 bases, with 14 bases sitting between them. In germline, CDR1 is SGHVS, CDR2 FQNEAQ. CDR3 size: 14 residues. The DNA of the CDR3 is TGTGCCAGCAGCCCGGAAGTTGTGGACTACGAGCAGTACTTC. This sequence encodes CASSPEVVDYEQYF.

The chain is built from TRBV20-1 and TRBJ2-2; perhaps TRBD1 as D (5 bases). This CDR3 has 14 residues. Per the germline V gene, CDR1 is DFQATT and CDR2 is SNEGSKA (reference sequence). The V and J ends lost 0 bases and 8 bases respectively, with 13 bases between them. As DNA, the CDR3 is TGCAGTGCTAGAGATCTAAGGGGTGTGGGGGAGCTGTTTTTT. Translating gives CSARDLRGVGELFF.

The CDR3 reads CASSIVVETYYGYTF. The CDR3 DNA reads TGTGCCAGTAGTATAGTAGTGGAGACTTACTATGGCTACACCTTC. V and J are TRBV19 and TRBJ1-2; D unclear. Germline V lookup: CDR1 LNHDA, CDR2 SQIVND (reference sequence). This CDR3 region has 15 residues. Trimming stripped 1 base from V and 3 bases from J, with 12 bases between.

This clone was seen only a few times. The chain combines TRBV28 with TRBJ2-2, with TRBD1 matching 7 bases. Germline loops: CDR1 MDHEN, CDR2 SYDVKM. The CDR3 length is 14 residues. The V segment lost 6 bases and the J segment 4 bases; nucleotides outside the gene matches: 5. The CDR3: CASRKGQITGELFF. For the CDR3, the DNA is TGTGCCAGCAGGAAGGGACAGATCACCGGGGAGCTGTTTTTT.

The chain recombines TRBV20-1 with TRBJ1-6; TRBD1 is a possible D gene (5 bases). The CDR3 is 14 amino acids. V gave up 4 bases and J gave up 6 bases, with 13 bases separating them. CDR1 DFQATT and CDR2 SNEGSKA come from the germline V gene (reference sequence). DNA of the CDR3: TGCAGTGCTACTTCAGGGTGGTGTAATTCACCCCTCCACTTT. It specifies CSATSGWCNSPLHF.

This clone was counted only a few times. J is TRBJ1-1 and V is TRBV11-2; D is uncertain. The V and J ends lost 1 base and 4 bases respectively, with 10 bases between them. CDR1 is SGHAT, CDR2 FQNNGV, per germline. CDR3 length: 14 amino acids. CDR3 DNA sequence: TGTGCCAGCAGCTTAGGTGTCCCAGGCACTGAAGCTTTCTTT. Residues: CASSLGVPGTEAFF.

The gene calls are TRBV27 and TRBJ1-1, with a tentative D call TRBD1 (5 bases). Per the germline V gene, CDR1 is MNHEY and CDR2 is SMNVEV (reference sequence). The CDR3 spans 13 residues. Trimming pared 5 bases from V and 1 base from J, leaving 8 bases between. The CDR3 reads CASSQQENTEAFF. The CDR3 DNA follows: TGTGCCAGCAGTCAACAGGAGAACACTGAAGCTTTCTTT.

V usage is TRBV9 and J usage is TRBJ2-7, with 9 bases fitting TRBD1. CDR1 SGDLS and CDR2 YYNGEE come from the germline V gene. This CDR3 contains 15 residues. V shed 3 bases and J 5 bases; nucleotides not matched to a gene: 9. CDR3 sequence reads: CASSATGGAFDEQYF. In DNA, the CDR3 is TGTGCCAGCAGCGCAACAGGGGGCGCGTTCGACGAGCAGTACTTC.

This sequence joins TRBV5-1 and TRBJ2-7; the D gene is possibly TRBD2 (5 bases). The CDR3 consists of 13 residues. CDR1 is SGHRS, CDR2 YFSETQ, per germline. The germline V and J ends were trimmed by 2 bases and 1 base, with 7 bases remaining between them. The CDR3 spells CASSFGLSYEQYF. The CDR3 nucleotides are TGCGCCAGCAGCTTCGGACTTTCCTACGAGCAGTACTTC.